Here is one T cell receptor (beta chain) with its context. The data stem from a study of T-cell memory formation after mild COVID-19. TCRdb used MiXCR to reprocess the 5' RACE reads, holding one entry per CDR3 protein. The top ten clones hold 22% of a sample with fewer than 350,000 distinct CDR3 sequences, approximately 7.6% of them seen once. The sample consisted of PBMCs or a T cell subset sorted from them (not recorded which). This clonotype originated in a man aged 18 to 35 who had mild COVID-19 (a few samples of this study predate the infection). Cell type and time point are not known.

CDR3 protein: CASRATGGAEAFF. CDR3 nucleotide sequence: TGTGCCAGCAGGGCAACAGGGGGAGCTGAAGCTTTCTTT. The chain joins TRBV7-2 to TRBJ1-1; TRBD1 agrees at 8 bases. J was trimmed by 6 bases and V by 6 bases; bases with no gene match: 6. This CDR3 contains 13 residues. CDR1 and CDR2 (germline): SGHTA, FQGNSA.